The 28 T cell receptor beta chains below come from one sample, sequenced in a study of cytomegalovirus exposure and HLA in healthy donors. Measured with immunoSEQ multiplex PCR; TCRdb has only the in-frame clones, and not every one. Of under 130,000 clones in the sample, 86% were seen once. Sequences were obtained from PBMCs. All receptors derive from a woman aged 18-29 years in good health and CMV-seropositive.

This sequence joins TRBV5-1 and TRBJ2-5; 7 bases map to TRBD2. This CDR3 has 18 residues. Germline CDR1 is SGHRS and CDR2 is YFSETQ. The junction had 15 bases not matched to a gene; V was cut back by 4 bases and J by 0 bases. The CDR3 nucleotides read TGCGCCAGCAGCCCACGGGCATTCTCTAGCGGCAACCAAGAGACCCAGTACTTC. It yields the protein CASSPRAFSSGNQETQYF.

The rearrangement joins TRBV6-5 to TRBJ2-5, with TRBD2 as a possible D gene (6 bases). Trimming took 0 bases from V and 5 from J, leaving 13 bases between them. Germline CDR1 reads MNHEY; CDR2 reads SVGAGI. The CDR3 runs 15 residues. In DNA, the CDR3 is TGTGCCAGCAGTTACTCTGGGAGGACCTTCGAGACCCAGTACTTC. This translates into CASSYSGRTFETQYF.

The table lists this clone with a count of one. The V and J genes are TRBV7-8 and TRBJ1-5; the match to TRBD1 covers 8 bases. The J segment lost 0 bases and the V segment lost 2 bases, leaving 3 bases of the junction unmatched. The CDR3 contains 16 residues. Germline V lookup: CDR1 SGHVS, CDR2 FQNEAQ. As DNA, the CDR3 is TGTGCCAGCAGCTTACAGGGGGCGCCTAGCAATCAGCCCCAGCATTTT. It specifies CASSLQGAPSNQPQHF.

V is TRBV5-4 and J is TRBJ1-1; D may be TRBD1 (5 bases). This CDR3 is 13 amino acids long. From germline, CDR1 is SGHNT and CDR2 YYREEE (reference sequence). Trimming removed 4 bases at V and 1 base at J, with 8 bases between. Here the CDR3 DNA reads TGTGCCAGCAGCGGGGCCACGAACACTGAAGCTTTCTTT. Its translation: CASSGATNTEAFF.

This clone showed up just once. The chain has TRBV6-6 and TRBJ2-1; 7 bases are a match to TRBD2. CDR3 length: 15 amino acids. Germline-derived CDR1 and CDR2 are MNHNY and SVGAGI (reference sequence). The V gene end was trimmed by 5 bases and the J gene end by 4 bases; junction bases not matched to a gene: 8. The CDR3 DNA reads TGTGCCAGCAGTCCAACCCGGGACTATTACAATGAGCAGTTCTTC. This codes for CASSPTRDYYNEQFF.

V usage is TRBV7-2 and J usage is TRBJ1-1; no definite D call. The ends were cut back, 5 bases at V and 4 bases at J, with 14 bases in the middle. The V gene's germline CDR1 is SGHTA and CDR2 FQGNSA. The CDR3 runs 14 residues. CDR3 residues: CASSTVFTGTEAFF. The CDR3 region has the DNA TGTGCCAGCAGCACCGTGTTTACGGGCACTGAAGCTTTCTTT.

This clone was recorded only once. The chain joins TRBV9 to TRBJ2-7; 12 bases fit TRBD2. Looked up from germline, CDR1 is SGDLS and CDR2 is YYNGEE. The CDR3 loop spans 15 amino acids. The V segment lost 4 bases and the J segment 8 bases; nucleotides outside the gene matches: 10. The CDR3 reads CASSPGLAGSDKQYF. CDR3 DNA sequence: TGTGCCAGCAGCCCTGGACTAGCGGGGAGCGATAAGCAGTACTTC.

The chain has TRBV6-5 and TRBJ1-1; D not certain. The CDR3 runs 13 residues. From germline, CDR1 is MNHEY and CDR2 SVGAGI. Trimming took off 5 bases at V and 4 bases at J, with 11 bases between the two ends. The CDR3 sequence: CASSPQRVTEAFF. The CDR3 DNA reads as TGTGCCAGCAGTCCCCAGAGGGTCACTGAAGCTTTCTTT.

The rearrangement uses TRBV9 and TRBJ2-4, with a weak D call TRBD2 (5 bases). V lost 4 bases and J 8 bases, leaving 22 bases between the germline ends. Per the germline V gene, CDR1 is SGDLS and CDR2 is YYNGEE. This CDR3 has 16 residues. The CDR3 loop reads CASSPGQPRTRDIQYF. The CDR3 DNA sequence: TGTGCCAGCAGCCCCGGCCAGCCCAGAACTAGGGACATTCAGTACTTC.

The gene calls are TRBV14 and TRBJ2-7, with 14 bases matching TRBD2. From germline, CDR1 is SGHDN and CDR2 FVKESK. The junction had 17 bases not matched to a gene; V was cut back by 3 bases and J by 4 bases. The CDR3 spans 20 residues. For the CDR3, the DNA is TGTGCCAGCAGCCAGACTCCGTGGCTGACCGGGACTAGCGGGAGTTACGAGCAGTACTTC. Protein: CASSQTPWLTGTSGSYEQYF.

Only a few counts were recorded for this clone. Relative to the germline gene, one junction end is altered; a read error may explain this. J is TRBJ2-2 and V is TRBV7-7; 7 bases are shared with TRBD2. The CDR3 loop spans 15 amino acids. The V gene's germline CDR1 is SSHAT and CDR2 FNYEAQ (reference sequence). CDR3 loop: CASSGERAGAGELFF. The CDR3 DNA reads TGTGCTAGCAGCGGGGAGCGGGCAGGTGCCGGGGAGCTGTTTTTT. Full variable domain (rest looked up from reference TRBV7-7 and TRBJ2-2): GAGVSQSPRYKVTKRGQDVTLRCDPISSHATLYWYQQALGQGPEFLTYFNYEAQPDKSGLPSDRFSAERPEGSISTLTIQRTEQRDSAMYRCASSGERAGAGELFFGEGSRLTVL.

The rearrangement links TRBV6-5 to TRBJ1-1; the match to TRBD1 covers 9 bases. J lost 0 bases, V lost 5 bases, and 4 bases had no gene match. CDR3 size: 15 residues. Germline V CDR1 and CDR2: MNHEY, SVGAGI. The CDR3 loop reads CASSVRTGVNTEAFF. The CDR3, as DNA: TGTGCCAGCAGTGTCCGGACAGGGGTGAACACTGAAGCTTTCTTT.

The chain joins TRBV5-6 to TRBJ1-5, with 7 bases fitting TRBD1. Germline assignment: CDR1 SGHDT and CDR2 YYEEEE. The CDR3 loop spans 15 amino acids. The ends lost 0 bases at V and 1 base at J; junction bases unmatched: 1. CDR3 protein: CASSLGGGSNQPQHF. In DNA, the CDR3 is TGTGCCAGCAGCTTGGGAGGGGGCAGCAATCAGCCCCAGCATTTT.

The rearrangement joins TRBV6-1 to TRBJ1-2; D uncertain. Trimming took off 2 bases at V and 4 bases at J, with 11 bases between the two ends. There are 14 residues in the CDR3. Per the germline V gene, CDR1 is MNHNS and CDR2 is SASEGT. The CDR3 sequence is CASSETADPYGYTF. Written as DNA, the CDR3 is TGTGCCAGCAGTGAAACAGCCGACCCCTATGGCTACACCTTC.

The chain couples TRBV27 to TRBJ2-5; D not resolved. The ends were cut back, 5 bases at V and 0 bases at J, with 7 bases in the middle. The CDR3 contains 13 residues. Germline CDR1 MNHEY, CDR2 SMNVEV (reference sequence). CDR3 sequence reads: CASSPQYQETQYF. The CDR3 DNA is TGTGCCAGCAGTCCGCAGTACCAAGAGACCCAGTACTTC.

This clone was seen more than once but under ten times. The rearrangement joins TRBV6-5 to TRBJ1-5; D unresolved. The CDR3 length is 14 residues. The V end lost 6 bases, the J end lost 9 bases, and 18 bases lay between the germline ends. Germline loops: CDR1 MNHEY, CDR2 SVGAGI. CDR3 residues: CASSANPGRGPQHF. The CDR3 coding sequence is TGTGCCAGCAGCGCCAATCCCGGCCGGGGGCCCCAGCATTTT.

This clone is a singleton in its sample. The DNA of the CDR3 is TGTGCCAGCAGCTACACCTACGAGCAGTACTTC. Translating gives CASSYTYEQYF. The chain employs TRBV7-2 and TRBJ2-7; D unclear. The CDR3 spans 11 residues. From germline, CDR1 is SGHTA and CDR2 FQGNSA. Trimming shortened V by 4 bases and J by 2 bases, and 3 bases separated the two germline ends.

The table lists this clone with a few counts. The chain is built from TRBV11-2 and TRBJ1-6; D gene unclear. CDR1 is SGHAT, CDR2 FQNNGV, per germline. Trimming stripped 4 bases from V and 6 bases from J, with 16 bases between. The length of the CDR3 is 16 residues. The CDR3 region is CASSSGGQPPNSPLHF. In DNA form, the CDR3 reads TGTGCCAGCAGCTCCGGAGGCCAGCCCCCTAATTCACCCCTCCACTTT.

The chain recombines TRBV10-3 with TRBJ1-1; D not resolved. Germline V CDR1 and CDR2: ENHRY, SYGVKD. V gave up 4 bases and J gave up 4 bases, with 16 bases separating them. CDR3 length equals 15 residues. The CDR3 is CAISGSSREGTEAFF. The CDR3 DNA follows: TGTGCCATCAGTGGAAGTTCCCGGGAGGGCACTGAAGCTTTCTTT.

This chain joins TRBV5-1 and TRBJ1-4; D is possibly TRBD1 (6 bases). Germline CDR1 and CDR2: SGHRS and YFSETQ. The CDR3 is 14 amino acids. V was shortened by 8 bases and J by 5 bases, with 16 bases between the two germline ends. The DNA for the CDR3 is TGCGCCAGTACCCAAGCAGGGGTAAATGAAAAACTGTTTTTT. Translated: CASTQAGVNEKLFF.

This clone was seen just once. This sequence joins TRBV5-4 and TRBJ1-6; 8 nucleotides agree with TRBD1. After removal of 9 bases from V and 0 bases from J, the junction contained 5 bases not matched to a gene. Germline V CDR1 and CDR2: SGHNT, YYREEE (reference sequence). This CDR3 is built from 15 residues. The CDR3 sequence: CATEDRGSYNSPLHF. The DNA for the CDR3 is TGTGCCACCGAAGACAGGGGCTCCTATAATTCACCCCTCCACTTT. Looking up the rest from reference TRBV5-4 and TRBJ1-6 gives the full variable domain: ETGVTQSPTHLIKTRGQQVTLRCSSQSGHNTVSWYQQALGQGPQFIFQYYREEENGRGNFPPRFSGLQFPNYSSELNVNALELDDSALYLCATEDRGSYNSPLHFGNGTRLTVT.

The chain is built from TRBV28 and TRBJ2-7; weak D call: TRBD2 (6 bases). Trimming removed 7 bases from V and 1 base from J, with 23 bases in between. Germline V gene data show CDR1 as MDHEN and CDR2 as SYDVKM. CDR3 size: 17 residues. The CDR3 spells CASTTLGAGLTSYEQYF. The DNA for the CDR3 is TGTGCCAGCACCACCCTCGGGGCGGGGCTCACGTCCTACGAGCAGTACTTC.

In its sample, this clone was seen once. The CDR3 here is CATSRDRIGGRAQYF. In DNA form, the CDR3 reads TGTGCCACCAGCAGAGATCGGATAGGGGGACGCGCCCAGTACTTC. The rearrangement joins TRBV15 to TRBJ2-7; tentative D call: TRBD1 (6 bases). CDR1 is LNHNV, CDR2 YYDKDF, per germline (reference sequence). Trimming pared 0 bases from V and 10 bases from J, leaving 19 bases between. The CDR3 has 15 amino acids.

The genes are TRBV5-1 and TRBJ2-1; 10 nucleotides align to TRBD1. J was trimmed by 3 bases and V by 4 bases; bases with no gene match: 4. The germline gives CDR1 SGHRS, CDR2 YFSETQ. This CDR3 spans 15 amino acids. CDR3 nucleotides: TGCGCCAGCAGCGTGGACAGGGGGGACTACAATGAGCAGTTCTTC. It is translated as CASSVDRGDYNEQFF. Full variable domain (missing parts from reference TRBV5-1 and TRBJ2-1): KAGVTQTPRYLIKTRGQQVTLSCSPISGHRSVSWYQQTPGQGLQFLFEYFSETQRNKGNFPGRFSGRQFSNSRSEMNVSTLELGDSALYLCASSVDRGDYNEQFFGPGTRLTVL.

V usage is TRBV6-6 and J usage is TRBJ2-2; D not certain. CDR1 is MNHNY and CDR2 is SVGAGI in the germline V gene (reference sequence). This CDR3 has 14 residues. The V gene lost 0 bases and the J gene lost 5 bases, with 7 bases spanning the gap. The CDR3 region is CASSYSRETGELFF. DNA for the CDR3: TGTGCCAGCAGTTACTCGAGAGAAACCGGGGAGCTGTTTTTT.

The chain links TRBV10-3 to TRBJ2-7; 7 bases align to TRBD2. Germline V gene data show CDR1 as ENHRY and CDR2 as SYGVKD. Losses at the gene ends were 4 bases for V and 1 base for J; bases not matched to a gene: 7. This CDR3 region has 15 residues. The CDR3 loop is CAISVRSGNSYEQYF. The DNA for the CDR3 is TGTGCCATCAGTGTAAGGAGCGGGAATTCCTACGAGCAGTACTTC.

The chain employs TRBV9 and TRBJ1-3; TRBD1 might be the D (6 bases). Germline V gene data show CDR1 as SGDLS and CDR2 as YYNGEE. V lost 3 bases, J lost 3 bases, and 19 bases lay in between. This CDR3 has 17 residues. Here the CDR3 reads CASSDPSGGRIGNTIYF. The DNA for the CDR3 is TGTGCCAGCAGCGACCCCTCCGGGGGGCGAATTGGAAACACCATATATTTT.

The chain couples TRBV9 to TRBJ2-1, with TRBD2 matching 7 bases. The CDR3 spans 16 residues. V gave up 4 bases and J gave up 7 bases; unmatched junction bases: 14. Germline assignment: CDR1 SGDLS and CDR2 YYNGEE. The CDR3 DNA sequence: TGTGCCAGCAGCCTATCTCCGGGGACGCGGGGGAATGAGCAGTTCTTC. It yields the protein CASSLSPGTRGNEQFF. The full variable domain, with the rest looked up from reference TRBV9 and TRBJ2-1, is DSGVTQTPKHLITATGQRVTLRCSPRSGDLSVYWYQQSLDQGLQFLIQYYNGEERAKGNILERFSAQQFPDLHSELNLSSLELGDSALYFCASSLSPGTRGNEQFFGPGTRLTVL.